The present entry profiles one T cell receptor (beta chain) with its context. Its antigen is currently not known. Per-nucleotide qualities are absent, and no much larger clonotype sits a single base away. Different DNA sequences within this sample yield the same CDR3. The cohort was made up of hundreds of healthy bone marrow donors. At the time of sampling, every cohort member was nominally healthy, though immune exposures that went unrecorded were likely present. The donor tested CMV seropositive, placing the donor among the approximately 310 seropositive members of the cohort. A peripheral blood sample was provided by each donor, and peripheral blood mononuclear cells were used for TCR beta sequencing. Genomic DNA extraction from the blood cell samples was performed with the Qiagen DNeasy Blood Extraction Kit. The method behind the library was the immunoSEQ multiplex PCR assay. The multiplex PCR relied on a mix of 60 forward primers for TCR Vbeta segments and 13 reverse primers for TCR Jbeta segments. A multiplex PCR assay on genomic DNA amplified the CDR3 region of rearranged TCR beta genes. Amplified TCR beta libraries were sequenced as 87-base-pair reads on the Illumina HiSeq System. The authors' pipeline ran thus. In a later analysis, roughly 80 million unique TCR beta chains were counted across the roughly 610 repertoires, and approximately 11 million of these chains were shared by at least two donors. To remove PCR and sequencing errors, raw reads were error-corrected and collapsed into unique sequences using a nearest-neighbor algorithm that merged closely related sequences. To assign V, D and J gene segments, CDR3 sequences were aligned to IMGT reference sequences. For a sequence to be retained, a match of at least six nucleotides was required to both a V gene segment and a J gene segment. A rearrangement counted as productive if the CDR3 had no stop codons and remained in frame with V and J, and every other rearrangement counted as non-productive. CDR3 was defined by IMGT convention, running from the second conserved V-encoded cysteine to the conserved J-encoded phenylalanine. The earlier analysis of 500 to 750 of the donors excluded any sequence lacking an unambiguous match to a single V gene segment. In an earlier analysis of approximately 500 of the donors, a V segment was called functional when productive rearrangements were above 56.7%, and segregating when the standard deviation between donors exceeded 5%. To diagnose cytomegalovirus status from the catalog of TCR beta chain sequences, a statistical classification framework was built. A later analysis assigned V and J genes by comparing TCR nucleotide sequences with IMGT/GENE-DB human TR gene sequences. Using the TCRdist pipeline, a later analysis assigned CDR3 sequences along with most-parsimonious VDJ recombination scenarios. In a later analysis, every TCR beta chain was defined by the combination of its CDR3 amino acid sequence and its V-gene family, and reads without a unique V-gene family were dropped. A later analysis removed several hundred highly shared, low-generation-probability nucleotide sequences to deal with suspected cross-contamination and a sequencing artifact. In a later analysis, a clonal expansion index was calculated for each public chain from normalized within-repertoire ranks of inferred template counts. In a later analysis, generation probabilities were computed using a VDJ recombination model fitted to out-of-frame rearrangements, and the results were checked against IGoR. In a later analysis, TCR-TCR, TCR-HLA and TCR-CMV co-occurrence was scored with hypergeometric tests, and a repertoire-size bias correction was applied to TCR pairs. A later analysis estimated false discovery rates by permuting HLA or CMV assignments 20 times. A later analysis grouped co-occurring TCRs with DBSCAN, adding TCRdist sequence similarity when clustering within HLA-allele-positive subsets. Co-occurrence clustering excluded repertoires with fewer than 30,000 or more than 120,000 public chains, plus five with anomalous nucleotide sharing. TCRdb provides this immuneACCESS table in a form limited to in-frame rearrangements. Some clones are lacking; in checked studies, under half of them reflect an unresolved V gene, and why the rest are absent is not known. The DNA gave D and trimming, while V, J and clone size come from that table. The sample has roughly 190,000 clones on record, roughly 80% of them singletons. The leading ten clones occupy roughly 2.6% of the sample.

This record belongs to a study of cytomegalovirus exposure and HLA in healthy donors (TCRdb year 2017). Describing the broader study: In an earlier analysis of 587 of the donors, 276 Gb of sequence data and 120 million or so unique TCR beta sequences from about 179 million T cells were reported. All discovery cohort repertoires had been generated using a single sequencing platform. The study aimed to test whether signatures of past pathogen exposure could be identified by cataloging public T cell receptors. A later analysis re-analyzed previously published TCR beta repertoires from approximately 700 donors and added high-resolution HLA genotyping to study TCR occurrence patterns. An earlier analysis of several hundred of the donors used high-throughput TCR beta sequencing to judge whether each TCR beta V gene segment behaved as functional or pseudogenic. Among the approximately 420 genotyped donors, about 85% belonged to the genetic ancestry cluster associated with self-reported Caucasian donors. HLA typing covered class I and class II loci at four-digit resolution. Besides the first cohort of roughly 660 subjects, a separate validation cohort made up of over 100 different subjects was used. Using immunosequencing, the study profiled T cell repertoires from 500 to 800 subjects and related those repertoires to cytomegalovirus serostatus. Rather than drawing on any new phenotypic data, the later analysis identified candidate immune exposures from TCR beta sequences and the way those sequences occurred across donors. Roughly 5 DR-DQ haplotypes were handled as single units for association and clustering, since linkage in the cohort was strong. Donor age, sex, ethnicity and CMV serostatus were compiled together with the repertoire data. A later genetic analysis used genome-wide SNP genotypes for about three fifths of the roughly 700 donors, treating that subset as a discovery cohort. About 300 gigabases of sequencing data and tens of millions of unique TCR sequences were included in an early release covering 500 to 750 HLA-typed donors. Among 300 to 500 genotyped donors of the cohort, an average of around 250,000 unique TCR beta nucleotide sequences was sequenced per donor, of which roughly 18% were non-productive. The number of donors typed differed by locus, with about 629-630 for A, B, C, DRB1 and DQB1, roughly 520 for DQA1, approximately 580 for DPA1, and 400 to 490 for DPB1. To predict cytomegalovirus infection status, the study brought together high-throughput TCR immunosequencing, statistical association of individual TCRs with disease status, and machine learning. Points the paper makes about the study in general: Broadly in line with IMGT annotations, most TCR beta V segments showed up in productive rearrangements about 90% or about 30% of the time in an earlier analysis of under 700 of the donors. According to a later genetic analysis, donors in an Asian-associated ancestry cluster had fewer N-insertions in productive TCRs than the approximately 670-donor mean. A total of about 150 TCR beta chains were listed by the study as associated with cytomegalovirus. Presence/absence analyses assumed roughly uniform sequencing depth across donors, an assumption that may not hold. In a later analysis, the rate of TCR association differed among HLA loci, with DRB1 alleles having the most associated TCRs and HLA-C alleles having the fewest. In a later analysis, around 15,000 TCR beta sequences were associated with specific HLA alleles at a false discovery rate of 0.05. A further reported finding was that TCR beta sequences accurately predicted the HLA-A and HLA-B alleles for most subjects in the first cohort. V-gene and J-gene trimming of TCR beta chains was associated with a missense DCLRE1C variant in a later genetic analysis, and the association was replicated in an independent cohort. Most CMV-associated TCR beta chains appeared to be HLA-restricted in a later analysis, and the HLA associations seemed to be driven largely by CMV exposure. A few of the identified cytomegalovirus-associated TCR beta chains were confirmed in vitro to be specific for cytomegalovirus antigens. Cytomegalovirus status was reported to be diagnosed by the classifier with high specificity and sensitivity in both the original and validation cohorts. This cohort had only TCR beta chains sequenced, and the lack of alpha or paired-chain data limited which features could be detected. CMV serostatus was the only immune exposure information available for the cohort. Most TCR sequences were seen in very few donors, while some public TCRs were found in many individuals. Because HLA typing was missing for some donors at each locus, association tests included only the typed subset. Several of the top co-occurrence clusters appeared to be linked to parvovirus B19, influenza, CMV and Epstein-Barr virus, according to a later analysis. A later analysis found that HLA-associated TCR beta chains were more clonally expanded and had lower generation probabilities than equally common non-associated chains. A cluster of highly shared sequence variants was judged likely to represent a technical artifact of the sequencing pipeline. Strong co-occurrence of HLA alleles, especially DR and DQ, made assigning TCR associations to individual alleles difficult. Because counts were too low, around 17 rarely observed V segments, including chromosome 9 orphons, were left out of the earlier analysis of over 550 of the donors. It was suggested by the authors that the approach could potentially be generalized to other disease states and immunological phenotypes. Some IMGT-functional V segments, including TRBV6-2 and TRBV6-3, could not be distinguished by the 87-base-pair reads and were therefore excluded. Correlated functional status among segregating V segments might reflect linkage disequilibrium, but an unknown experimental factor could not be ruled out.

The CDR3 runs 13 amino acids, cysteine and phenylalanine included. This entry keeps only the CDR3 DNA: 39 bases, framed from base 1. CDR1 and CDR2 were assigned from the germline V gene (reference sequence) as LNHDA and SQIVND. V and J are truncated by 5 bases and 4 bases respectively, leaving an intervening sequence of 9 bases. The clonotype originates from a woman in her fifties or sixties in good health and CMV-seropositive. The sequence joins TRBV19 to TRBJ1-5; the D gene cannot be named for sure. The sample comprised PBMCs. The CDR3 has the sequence CASSLRSNQPQHF. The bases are TGTGCCAGTAGTCTACGCTCTAATCAGCCCCAGCATTTT.